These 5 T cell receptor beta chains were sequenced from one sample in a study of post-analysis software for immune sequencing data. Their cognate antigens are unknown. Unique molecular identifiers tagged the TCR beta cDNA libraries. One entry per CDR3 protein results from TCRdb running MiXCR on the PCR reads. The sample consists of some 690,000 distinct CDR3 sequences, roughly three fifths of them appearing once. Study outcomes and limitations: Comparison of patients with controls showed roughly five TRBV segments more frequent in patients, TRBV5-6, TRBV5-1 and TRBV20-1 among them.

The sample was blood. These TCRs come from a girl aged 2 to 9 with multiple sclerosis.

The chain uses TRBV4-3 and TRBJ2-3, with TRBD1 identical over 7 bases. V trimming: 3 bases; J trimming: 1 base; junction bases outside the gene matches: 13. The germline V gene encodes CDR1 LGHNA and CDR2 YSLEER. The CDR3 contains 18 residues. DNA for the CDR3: TGCGCCAGCAGCCACGTGACAGGGTTCAAGTTCGGCACAGATACGCAGTATTTT. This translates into CASSHVTGFKFGTDTQYF.

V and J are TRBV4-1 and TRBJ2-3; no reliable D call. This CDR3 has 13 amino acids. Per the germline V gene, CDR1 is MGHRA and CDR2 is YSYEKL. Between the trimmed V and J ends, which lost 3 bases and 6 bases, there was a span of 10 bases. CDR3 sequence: CASSHFLGDTQYF. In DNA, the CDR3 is TGCGCCAGCAGCCACTTCTTAGGGGATACGCAGTATTTT.

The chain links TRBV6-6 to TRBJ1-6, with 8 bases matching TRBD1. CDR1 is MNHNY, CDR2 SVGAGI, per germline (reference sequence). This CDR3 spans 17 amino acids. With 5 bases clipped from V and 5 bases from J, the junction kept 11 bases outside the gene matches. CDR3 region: CASSPHPGGNHNSPLHF. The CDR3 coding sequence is TGTGCCAGCAGTCCGCACCCAGGGGGCAACCATAATTCACCCCTCCACTTT.

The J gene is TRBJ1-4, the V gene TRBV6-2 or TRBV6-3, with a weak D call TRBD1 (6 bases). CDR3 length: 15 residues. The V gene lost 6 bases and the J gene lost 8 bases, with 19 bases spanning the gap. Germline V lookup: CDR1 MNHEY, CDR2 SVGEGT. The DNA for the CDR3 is TGTGCCAGCAGAAAAGCAGGGGCTACGGGGGAAAAACTGTTTTTT. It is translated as CASRKAGATGEKLFF.

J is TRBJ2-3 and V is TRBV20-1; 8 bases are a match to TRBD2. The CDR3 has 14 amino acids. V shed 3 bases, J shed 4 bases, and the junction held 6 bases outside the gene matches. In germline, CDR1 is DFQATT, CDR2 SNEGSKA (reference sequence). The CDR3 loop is CSASAGGGADTQYF. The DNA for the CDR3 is TGCAGTGCTAGCGCGGGAGGAGGAGCAGATACGCAGTATTTT.